This T cell receptor (beta chain) was documented in a study of blood T cell repertoires in COVID-19. TCRdb's table, derived via immunoSEQ multiplex PCR, lists solely in-frame clones and lacks some. The profile shows roughly 400,000 clones, around 91% of them singletons. Before being deemed recovered, Cohort 3 donors had two negative PCRs, clearance, or symptom resolution. The ends lost 7 bases at V and 5 bases at J; junction bases unmatched: 10. This CDR3 has 15 amino acids. The germline CDR1 and CDR2 sequences are LNHNV and YYDKDF (reference sequence). This TCR came from a man aged 18 to 35 who had recovered from COVID-19. The V call is TRBV15, the J call TRBJ2-2, with 7 bases aligning to TRBD2. The specimen sequenced was PBMCs or T cells enriched from blood (not recorded which). CDR3 region: CATKAREIGTGELFF. The CDR3 coding sequence is TGTGCCACCAAGGCGCGGGAGATAGGAACCGGGGAGCTGTTTTTT.